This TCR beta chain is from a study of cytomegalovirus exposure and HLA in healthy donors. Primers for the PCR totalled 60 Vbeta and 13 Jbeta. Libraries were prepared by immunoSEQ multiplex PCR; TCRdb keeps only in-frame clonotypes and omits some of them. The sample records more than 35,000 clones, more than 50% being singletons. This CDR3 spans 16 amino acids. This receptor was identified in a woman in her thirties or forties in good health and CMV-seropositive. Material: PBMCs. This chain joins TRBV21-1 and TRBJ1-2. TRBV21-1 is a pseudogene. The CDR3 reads CASSPESRHPNYGYTF. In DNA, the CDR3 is TGTGCCAGCAGCCCCGAGAGCCGCCACCCTAACTATGGCTACACCTTC.